Described below is a single TCR beta chain sequence and its context. Its specificity is unknown. Here immunoSEQ multiplex PCR was the method, and the copy in TCRdb shows in-frame clones only, minus some. Among hundreds of thousands of clones, 60% to 75% were seen once, and the ten largest hold approximately 15%. The source of the sample is a study of cytotoxic CD8 clonotypes in ibrutinib-treated CLL. Study overall: The cohort had 10 to 11 relapsed/refractory and some 16 treatment-naive patients, 17 IGHV unmutated. The sample average was about 280,000 productive templates and roughly 94,000 productive rearrangements. Whole-study findings and limits: Rising at ibrutinib response, clonality subsequently fell back toward baseline at progression.

This clonotype was sampled from a human donor with chronic lymphocytic leukemia. Sample: PBMCs, taken after 24 months of ibrutinib treatment.

The CDR3 protein is CASSPMSQSKNIQYF. CDR3 DNA: TGTGCCAGCAGCCCCATGAGTCAGTCCAAAAACATTCAGTACTTC. The rearrangement links TRBV7-2 to TRBJ2-4; the D is unclear. The CDR3 consists of 15 residues. CDR1 is SGHTA, CDR2 FQGNSA, per germline. V lost 5 bases and J 2 bases, leaving 13 bases between the germline ends.